Here is one T cell receptor beta chain with its context. These data belong to a study of naive and memory T cell subsets. Two oligonucleotides, mixed equimolar, formed the beta constant-region primer covering TRBC1 and TRBC2. The ligated cDNA underwent four PCR rounds using SP2 and nested alpha and beta constant-region primers. TCRdb fed the UMI-ligation and nested PCR reads into MiXCR, producing one record per CDR3 protein. The sample records over 25,000 distinct CDR3 sequences, around a sixth being singletons. The sequence came from a human donor in good health. The sample comprised effector memory CD4+ T cells from blood. This sample's subset: effector memory, CD45RA- CD27-.

In nucleotides, the CDR3 is TGTGCCAGCAGCCCCGGGTTTTTAGCCCAGTACTTC. This translates into CASSPGFLAQYF. V gene TRBV7-6 combines with J gene TRBJ2-5; no firm D call. Trimming removed 5 bases at V and 9 bases at J, with 13 bases between. Germline V gives CDR1 SGHVS, CDR2 FNYEAQ. This CDR3 is 12 amino acids long. The full variable domain, completed using reference TRBV7-6 and TRBJ2-5, is GAGVSQSPRYKVTKRGQDVALRCDPISGHVSLYWYRQALGQGPEFLTYFNYEAQQDKSGLPNDRFSAERPEGSISTLTIQRTEQRDSAMYRCASSPGFLAQYFGPGTRLLVL.